Listed below are T cell receptor beta chains from one sample, sequenced in a study of immune heterogeneity within non-small cell lung tumors. From the multiplex PCR reads, TCRdb called clonotypes with MiXCR, one entry per CDR3 protein. In the table there are about 15,000 distinct CDR3 sequences, about 31% of which are singletons. Sequences were obtained from lung tumor tissue. The receptors were sampled from a woman between 50 and 59 years old with non-small cell lung cancer. Both conserved end residues are part of each CDR3. The order of the fields is V gene, J gene, clone size, D gene, CDR3 length, CDR3 protein, CDR3 DNA. A D gene is named only where the DNA matches it firmly. Rows give clone size only sometimes, using once, few, many, or a class for an expanded clone.

TRBV5-6,TRBJ1-3,NA,NA,12,CASSLTGSTIYF,TGTGCCAGCAGCTTGACAGGATCCACCATATATTTT
TRBV10-3,TRBJ2-1,many,TRBD2,17,CAISESTGLAGGSEQFF,TGTGCCATCAGTGAGTCGACGGGGCTAGCGGGAGGTAGTGAGCAGTTCTTC
TRBV20-1,TRBJ2-1,many,TRBD1,14,CSARETQGINEQFF,TGCAGTGCTAGAGAGACACAGGGGATTAATGAGCAGTTCTTC
TRBV6-4,TRBJ2-5,NA,NA,13,CASSGTVGGTQYF,TGTGCCAGCAGTGGGACAGTCGGAGGGACCCAGTACTTC
TRBV6-1,TRBJ2-5,once,NA,14,CASSPDSFQETQYF,TGTGCCAGCAGCCCGGACAGTTTCCAAGAGACCCAGTACTTC
TRBV7-2,TRBJ1-5,medium-sized,TRBD1,14,CASSSDRVNQPQHF,TGTGCCAGCAGCTCGGACAGGGTGAATCAGCCCCAGCATTTT
TRBV14,TRBJ1-2,few,NA,12,CASSQSTYGYTF,TGTGCCAGCAGCCAGTCTACCTATGGCTACACCTTC
TRBV6-1,TRBJ1-1,NA,NA,15,CASSEAPPKDTEAFF,TGTGCCAGCAGTGAAGCTCCCCCCAAGGACACTGAAGCTTTCTTT
TRBV7-9,TRBJ1-4,few,NA,17,CANSLAWRAGTNEKLFF,TGTGCCAACAGCTTAGCATGGAGGGCAGGAACTAATGAAAAACTGTTTTTT
TRBV27,TRBJ2-2,NA,NA,15,CASTLGGPNTGELFF,TGTGCCAGCACCCTCGGGGGGCCGAACACCGGGGAGCTGTTTTTT
TRBV2,TRBJ2-7,NA,TRBD2,15,CASQRAGGLSYEQYF,TGTGCCAGCCAACGGGCGGGGGGCCTCTCCTACGAGCAGTACTTC
TRBV11-2,TRBJ2-7,medium-sized,TRBD2,14,CASSWGLGPYEQYF,TGTGCCAGCAGCTGGGGACTAGGTCCCTACGAGCAGTACTTC
TRBV14,TRBJ2-7,few,TRBD1,15,CASSKTGFIRREQYF,TGTGCCAGCAGCAAGACAGGGTTCATCCGTCGCGAGCAGTACTTC
TRBV5-1,TRBJ1-6,once,NA,15,CASSLQSSYNSPLHF,TGCGCCAGCAGCTTGCAGAGCTCCTATAATTCACCCCTCCACTTT
TRBV19,TRBJ1-2,few,TRBD1,15,CASSLQGRANYGYTF,TGTGCCAGTAGTCTACAGGGGAGAGCCAACTATGGCTACACCTTC
TRBV12-3/TRBV12-4,TRBJ1-6,NA,NA,13,CASSLAIDSPLHF,TGTGCCAGCAGTTTAGCTATTGATTCACCCCTCCACTTT
TRBV2,TRBJ1-3,medium-sized,TRBD1,14,CAKSTGNSGNTIYF,TGTGCCAAGTCGACAGGGAACTCTGGAAACACCATATATTTT